This entry lists 8 T cell receptor beta chains sequenced from one sample in a study of Graves' ophthalmopathy and Graves' hyperthyroidism. Amplification from RNA transcripts yielded the TCR beta CDR3 regions. RT-PCR with HTBI primers came first, then second-round multiplex PCR. Using its own MiXCR run on the multiplex PCR reads, TCRdb lists one record per CDR3 protein. The table shows about 740,000 distinct CDR3 sequences, with 40% occurring only once. Material: peripheral blood. Every receptor here comes from an adult man with Graves' ophthalmopathy.

This chain links TRBV7-3 with TRBJ1-1, with 8 nucleotides matching TRBD1. This CDR3 comprises 16 residues. The germline gives CDR1 SGHTA, CDR2 FQGTGA. The V gene end was trimmed by 2 bases and the J gene end by 3 bases; junction bases not matched to a gene: 8. CDR3 sequence (DNA): TGTGCCAGCAGCTTAGACCCGGGACAGGTGGACACTGAAGCTTTCTTT. Protein sequence: CASSLDPGQVDTEAFF.

The V gene is TRBV7-6, the J gene TRBJ2-7; either TRBD1 or TRBD2 may fit D (5 bases each). This CDR3 region has 16 residues. V lost 5 bases and J 6 bases, leaving 23 bases between the germline ends. CDR1 is SGHVS and CDR2 is FNYEAQ in the germline V gene. CDR3 nucleotide sequence: TGTGCCAGCAGCCGCATTTTACATTGGGGGTCGAGCGAGCAGTACTTC. It yields the protein CASSRILHWGSSEQYF. The full variable domain, in which reference TRBV7-6 and TRBJ2-7 provide the parts outside the CDR3, is GAGVSQSPRYKVTKRGQDVALRCDPISGHVSLYWYRQALGQGPEFLTYFNYEAQQDKSGLPNDRFSAERPEGSISTLTIQRTEQRDSAMYRCASSRILHWGSSEQYFGPGTRLTVT.

This clonotype was observed many times. This chain uses TRBV10-3 with TRBJ1-2; D remains ambiguous. The length of the CDR3 is 11 residues. Germline V CDR1 and CDR2: ENHRY, SYGVKD. V was pared by 7 bases and J by 8 bases, with 11 bases between. CDR3 nucleotide sequence: TGTGCCATCAACAGTGAGGGAGGCTACACCTTC. Its translation is CAINSEGGYTF.

As to this clonotype: Given a much more abundant clone one base away, this may be a read error. The chain combines TRBV19 with TRBJ1-1; no clear D gene. Germline-derived CDR1 and CDR2 are LNHDA and SQIVND (reference sequence). The CDR3 contains 12 residues. DNA for the CDR3: TGTGCCGGTAGTATCCACCCAGCTGAAGCCTTCTTT. Protein sequence: CAGSIHPAEAFF. The whole variable domain, remainder taken from reference TRBV19 and TRBJ1-1, is DGGITQSPKYLFRKEGQNVTLSCEQNLNHDAMYWYRQDPGQGLRLIYYSQIVNDFQKGDIAEGYSVSREKKESFPLTVTSAQKNPTAFYLCAGSIHPAEAFFGQGTRLTVV.

Concerning this clonotype: The junction shows a germline mismatch at one end, possibly a read error. The V gene is TRBV24-1, the J gene TRBJ1-5; D is ambiguous. Germline CDR1 KGHDR, CDR2 SFDVKD. The length of the CDR3 is 13 residues. In DNA form, the CDR3 reads TGTGCCAGCAGTGAATGGTTCAATCAGCCCCAGCATTTT. This sequence encodes CASSEWFNQPQHF.

The genes are TRBV14 and TRBJ2-5, with D maybe TRBD2 (6 bases). V gave up 4 bases and J gave up 4 bases, with 16 bases separating them. This CDR3 contains 15 residues. Germline V gene lookup returns CDR1 SGHDN and CDR2 FVKESK. For the CDR3, the DNA is TGTGCCAGCAGCCGGGGGACTTTGTTGGGAGAGACCCAGTACTTC. Translating it yields CASSRGTLLGETQYF. Drawing the rest from reference TRBV14 and TRBJ2-5, the complete variable domain is EAGVTQFPSHSVIEKGQTVTLRCDPISGHDNLYWYRRVMGKEIKFLLHFVKESKQDESGMPNNRFLAERTGGTYSTLKVQPAELEDSGVYFCASSRGTLLGETQYFGPGTRLLVL.

The chain couples TRBV7-2 to TRBJ2-5; a possible D gene is TRBD1 (6 bases). In germline, CDR1 is SGHTA, CDR2 FQGNSA. Trimming shortened V by 4 bases and J by 6 bases, and 18 bases separated the two germline ends. The CDR3 is 15 amino acids. This CDR3 is CASSSYEGVGQTQYF. The CDR3 DNA reads TGTGCCAGCAGCTCATATGAGGGGGTTGGGCAGACCCAGTACTTC.

The chain joins TRBV12-3 or TRBV12-4 to TRBJ1-1, with a tentative D call TRBD1 (5 bases). V was clipped by 7 bases and J by 9 bases, with 21 bases between them. The CDR3 has 14 amino acids. As DNA, the CDR3 is TGTGCCAGCATCGCGTCAGGGCGAAGCGAAAAAGCTTTCTTT. Amino acid sequence: CASIASGRSEKAFF.